A selection of T cell receptor beta chains follows, all from one sample in a study of blood T cell repertoires in COVID-19. Profiling relied on immunoSEQ multiplex PCR, and the TCRdb table lists in-frame clones only, not all of them. The data hold about 240,000 clones, with more than 75% observed a single time. Sample: peripheral blood. These receptors came from an older man with acute or convalescent COVID-19. Each CDR3 is given with its conserved first and last residue.

J gene,V gene,CDR3 protein
TRBJ1-1,TRBV28,CASSGHLNTEAFF
TRBJ1-4,TRBV4-3,CASSQGQGREKLFF
TRBJ1-5,TRBV10-3,CAIQAAQGGQPQHF
TRBJ1-5,TRBV6-5,CASRKGAIGQPQHF
TRBJ2-1,TRBV28,CASSRQGERREQFF
TRBJ2-7,TRBV6-2/TRBV6-3,CASSPDRTEQYF
TRBJ1-5,TRBV9,CASSSRGDSNQPQHF
TRBJ2-1,TRBV4-3,CASSQGTRSYNEQFF
TRBJ2-7,TRBV7-2,CASSLWHSRSYEQYF
TRBJ1-1,TRBV27,CASSSGAGSEAFF
TRBJ2-7,TRBV6-2/TRBV6-3,CASSPGHLTYEQYF
TRBJ2-1,TRBV18,CASSPTGNNEQFF
TRBJ2-5,TRBV18,CASSPTVPETQYF
TRBJ2-5,TRBV5-4,CASSSWDREETQYF
TRBJ2-1,TRBV28,CASSFRGTGRNEQFF
TRBJ2-7,TRBV18,CASSRTSGTYEQYF
TRBJ2-5,TRBV6-5,CASSLTRGYQETQYF
TRBJ2-7,TRBV3-1/TRBV3-2,CASSQDKDFSYEQYF
TRBJ2-7,TRBV18,CASTPRETSYEQYF
TRBJ2-3,TRBV5-1,CASSITSGSTDTQYF
TRBJ1-1,TRBV5-5,CASSLTGGANTEAFF
TRBJ1-6,TRBV5-4,CASSSGGGDNSPLHF
TRBJ2-2,TRBV6-2/TRBV6-3,CASSVQGIYTGELFF
TRBJ1-3,TRBV19,CASSIEGSSGNTIYF
TRBJ2-5,TRBV10-3,CAISVGLAGGGETQYF
TRBJ1-2,TRBV3-1/TRBV3-2,CASSQTSEGAGYTF
TRBJ2-5,TRBV7-6,CASSLGFVGQETQYF
TRBJ2-7,TRBV15,CATSKPPGTGREQYF
TRBJ1-1,TRBV18,CASSPWQGEAFF
TRBJ2-1,TRBV29-1,CSVDVLLGGEQFF
TRBJ1-1,TRBV7-2,CASSAGGTLNTEAFF
TRBJ2-1,TRBV5-1,CASSLEREQFF
TRBJ1-5,TRBV6-6,CASSPPARYNQPQHF
TRBJ1-1,TRBV20-1,CSEEGYTEAFF
TRBJ1-2,TRBV5-4,CASSSRQGHSYTF
TRBJ2-2,TRBV7-2,CASSRDRGSGELFF
TRBJ2-1,TRBV3-1/TRBV3-2,CASSQPGTGSEDEQFF
TRBJ2-5,TRBV18,CASSSQAAETQYF
TRBJ2-7,TRBV9,CASSVGAGGGEQYF
TRBJ2-7,TRBV5-6,CASSIRTGQLYGYEQYF
TRBJ1-1,TRBV5-6,CASSLVVISLNTEAFF
TRBJ1-2,TRBV7-9,CASSLGQGDGYTF
TRBJ1-2,TRBV20-1,CSGRVRGGYTF
TRBJ2-7,TRBV2,CASGEYEQYF
TRBJ2-2,TRBV24-1,CATSALLASGETGELFF
TRBJ2-5,TRBV9,CASSGTGKQETQYF
TRBJ1-2,TRBV4-1,CASSRPGTSLYGYTF
TRBJ1-4,TRBV5-5,CASSFQGGDEKLFF
TRBJ1-2,TRBV28,CASSWGASYGYTF
TRBJ1-6,TRBV19,CASTGGVYSPLHF
TRBJ1-1,TRBV7-9,CASSLGRVADTEAFF
TRBJ1-6,TRBV7-8,CASSLEKRIVSPLHF
TRBJ1-2,TRBV28,CASLGGNYGYTF
TRBJ2-5,TRBV6-5,CASSPPRGRQETQYF
TRBJ1-4,TRBV21-1,CASSRPRGTDREKLFF